Listed here is a single TCR beta chain. The data are from a study of blood T cell repertoires in COVID-19. Only in-frame clones appear in the TCRdb table, and some are missing; sequencing was by immunoSEQ multiplex PCR. The sample contains hundreds of thousands of clones, roughly four fifths of which appear only once. V shed 3 bases and J shed 4 bases, with 13 bases lying between them. Germline V gene data show CDR1 as DFQATT and CDR2 as SNEGSKA (reference sequence). The CDR3 is made up of 14 amino acids. The source of this sequence is a man aged 25 to 40 with acute COVID-19. Sequenced: PBMCs or T cells enriched from blood (not recorded which). The gene calls are TRBV20-1 and TRBJ1-3; D is perhaps TRBD1 (5 bases). The CDR3 coding sequence is TGCAGTGCTAGTTGGCAGGGTCACGGAAACACCATATATTTT. As protein: CSASWQGHGNTIYF.